The present entry profiles one TCR beta chain with its context. Residents of about two dozen US areas, aged roughly 18 to 89 years, made up the participants. Donors were grouped by their self-reported clinical history. Donors in Cohort 3 who had recovered were those with two negative PCRs, healthcare professional clearance, or resolution of their symptoms. V shed 3 bases and J shed 14 bases, with 16 bases lying between them. The CDR3 contains 12 residues. These data belong to a study of blood T cell repertoires in COVID-19. Some clones are missing from TCRdb's copy, which holds only in-frame ones; the method was immunoSEQ multiplex PCR. The sample consists of 250,000 or so clones, around 88% of them appearing once.

The receptor was isolated from a man between 40 and 49 years old who had recovered from COVID-19. The V and J genes are TRBV12-3 or TRBV12-4 and TRBJ1-2; D gene uncertain. Sequenced material: PBMCs or T cells enriched from blood (not recorded which). The CDR3 loop is CASSFYEGSVTF. For the CDR3, the DNA is TGTGCCAGCAGTTTCTACGAGGGCAGCGTTACCTTC.